Below, one TCR beta chain is given with its context. These data belong to a study of blood T cell repertoires in COVID-19. The wider study: Donors in the United States, Italy and Spain gave samples during acute or convalescent COVID-19. PBMCs, B-cell-depleted T cells, or T cells provided the cDNA or gDNA that made up the material.

Between the trimmed V and J ends, which lost 3 bases and 1 base, there was a span of 11 bases. CDR3 length equals 15 residues. Germline lookup yields CDR1 MNHEY and CDR2 SMNVEV (reference sequence). Original methodology: Scientists estimated how many nucleated cells there were by amplifying reference gene primers. Clones were sequenced by immunoSEQ multiplex PCR, and TCRdb holds only the in-frame ones, with some missing. That table furnishes V, J and clone size, whereas the DNA furnished D and trimming. The sample consists of just over 90,000 clones, 85% to 90% of them appearing once. This clonotype originated in a human donor with active COVID-19. The donor label of this sample is uncertain. Sequencing was performed on peripheral blood. V usage is TRBV27 and J usage is TRBJ2-3; D ambiguous. The CDR3 DNA follows: TGTGCCAGCAGTTTGCAGGCGCGTGGCACAGATACGCAGTATTTT. It translates to CASSLQARGTDTQYF.